This T cell receptor (beta chain) originates from a study of blood T cell repertoires in COVID-19. Study in general: T cells, B-cell-depleted T cells, or PBMCs supplied cDNA or gDNA.

CDR3 length: 16 residues. With 0 bases clipped from V and 3 bases from J, the junction kept 6 bases outside the gene matches. Germline CDR1 ENHRY, CDR2 SYGVKD. In the source study's methods: Using reference gene primer amplification, nucleated cell counts were estimated. Some clones are missing from TCRdb's copy, which holds only in-frame ones; the method was immunoSEQ multiplex PCR. V and J calls and clone size are those listed in that table; D and trimming were worked out from the DNA. This table holds about 240,000 clones, roughly four fifths found once. The receptor was isolated from a woman in her sixties with active or convalescent COVID-19. The sequencing sample was made of peripheral blood. This sequence joins TRBV10-3 and TRBJ1-2; TRBD1 aligns across 8 bases. CDR3: CAISESTGGMDYGYTF. The CDR3, as DNA: TGTGCCATCAGTGAGTCCACAGGGGGAATGGACTATGGCTACACCTTC.